These T cell receptor beta chains were read from a single sample in a study of primary melanoma T cells and metastatic recurrence. The assay was immunoSEQ multiplex PCR, and TCRdb's table has in-frame clones only and misses some. The profile shows approximately 210 clones, 85% to 95% of them singletons. Sequences were obtained from melanoma tumor tissue. The receptors were gathered from a human donor with melanoma. Each CDR3 is given with its conserved first and last residue. The D gene is left open where the match is weak.

j_call v_call d_call cdr3_nt cdr3_aa
TRBJ2-1 TRBV19 TRBD2 TGTGCCAGTAGTATAGAGCTTAGGACTAGCGGCGGCGATGAGCAGTTCTTC CASSIELRTSGGDEQFF
TRBJ1-2 TRBV19 TRBD1 TGTGCCAGTAGTTATCGGACAGGGGAGTATGGCTACACCTTC CASSYRTGEYGYTF
TRBJ2-7 TRBV22-1 . TGTGCCAGCAGCCTGCTCTCCCTAATTGAGGAAGAGCAGTACTTC CASSLLSLIEEEQYF
TRBJ2-1 TRBV6-8 . TGTGCCAGCAGCCCAACCGGGACCCCCGAGTTCTTC CASSPTGTPEFF
TRBJ2-7 TRBV29-1 TRBD1 TGCAGCGCCCCGGGACAGGGGGACTACGAGCAGTACTTC CSAPGQGDYEQYF
TRBJ1-6 TRBV11-3 TRBD1 TGTGCCAGCAGCCTACTTGGCACAGGGGTAGGGGGGTCACCCCTCCACTTT CASSLLGTGVGGSPLHF
TRBJ1-4 TRBV10-2 . TGCGCCAGCAGACCCGGGGCACGGGGTAATGAAAAACTGTTTTTT CASRPGARGNEKLFF
TRBJ2-6 TRBV1 . . CASSQDWGDGANVLTF
TRBJ2-7 TRBV19 . TGTGCCAGTAGTATACAAGGCAGGGCGTACGAGCAGTACTTC CASSIQGRAYEQYF
TRBJ2-6 TRBV11-3 . TGTGCCAGCAGCTGGACACCTCAACGAGGACAAAGTCGGGCCAACGTCCTGACTTTC CASSWTPQRGQSRANVLTF
TRBJ1-2 TRBV18 TRBD1 TGTGCCAGCTCACCAGGGACAGAAACTAACTATAGCTACACCTTC CASSPGTETNYSYTF
TRBJ2-7 TRBV11-3 TRBD1 TGTGCCAGCAGCCCTCAGGGGGCGCTCTACGAGCAGTACTTC CASSPQGALYEQYF
TRBJ2-2 TRBV6-8 . TGTGCCAGCAGTTACCCGAACGGGGACACCGGGGAGCTGTTTTTT CASSYPNGDTGELFF
TRBJ2-1 TRBV11-3 TRBD2 TGTGCCAGCAGCCTTCTCGGGGGGTACAATGAGCAGTTCTTC CASSLLGGYNEQFF
TRBJ2-2 TRBV10-3 TRBD2 TGTGCCATCAGTGATTTCCCCGAGAAACTAGCGGGGGAGGACATCGGGGAGCTGTTTTTT CAISDFPEKLAGEDIGELFF